This TCR beta chain was found in a study of blood T cell repertoires in COVID-19. Across the whole study: Sites across the United States, Italy and Spain contributed samples from acute and convalescent COVID-19.

This clone was seen a single time. Repertoires were generated with immunoSEQ multiplex PCR, while TCRdb's copy carries only in-frame clones and drops some. This table has approximately 46,000 clones, about four fifths appearing once. The receptor's source is a woman at least 80 years old with COVID-19, enrolled during active disease. Sequencing used peripheral blood.

The CDR3 DNA follows: TGTGCCTGGACTGGACAGGGCACCGGGGAGCTGTTTTTT. It translates to CAWTGQGTGELFF. The V and J genes are TRBV30 and TRBJ2-2; TRBD1 matches 8 bases. CDR3 size: 13 residues. Per the germline V gene, CDR1 is GTSNPN and CDR2 is SVGIG (reference sequence). Unmatched junction bases numbered 2, after V lost 4 bases and J lost 4 bases.